Listed here are 28 T cell receptor beta chains from one sample, sequenced in a study of shared clonotypes between healthy human individuals. Produced via immunoSEQ multiplex PCR; TCRdb's table is partial and in-frame only. The data contain about 490,000 clones, over 60% of them singletons. The sequenced sample was PBMCs. These receptors were obtained from a woman aged 40-49 years in good health. Some clones in this sample may be carry-over from other donors' samples.

CDR3 protein: CAWSVAAVYNEQFF. CDR3 coding DNA: TGTGCCTGGAGTGTAGCGGCGGTGTACAATGAGCAGTTCTTC. The chain is built from TRBV30 and TRBJ2-1, with D possibly matching TRBD2 (5 bases). The CDR3 runs to 14 residues. Germline-derived CDR1 and CDR2 are GTSNPN and SVGIG (reference sequence). V dropped 0 bases and J dropped 4 bases, with 10 bases sitting between them.

The chain couples TRBV6-4 to TRBJ2-2; 9 positions agree with TRBD2. The J segment lost 3 bases and the V segment lost 3 bases, leaving 2 bases of the junction unmatched. CDR1 and CDR2 from the germline V gene are MRHNA and SNTAGT. There are 15 residues in the CDR3. CDR3 nucleotide sequence: TGTGCCAGCAGTGATTTAGCGGGAGACACCGGGGAGCTGTTTTTT. Its translation: CASSDLAGDTGELFF.

This clone was recorded only once. The chain uses TRBV7-8 and TRBJ1-1; a possible D gene is TRBD1 (5 bases). CDR3 length: 15 amino acids. Looked up from germline, CDR1 is SGHVS and CDR2 is FQNEAQ. V lost 3 bases to trimming and J lost 3 bases, with 14 bases between them. The CDR3 sequence: CASSFGGLRDTEAFF. CDR3 nucleotide sequence: TGTGCCAGCAGCTTTGGGGGGTTACGTGACACTGAAGCTTTCTTT.

The chain carries TRBV7-9 and TRBJ2-3, with D maybe TRBD1 (6 bases). Looked up from germline, CDR1 is SEHNR and CDR2 is FQNEAQ (reference sequence). V was pared by 5 bases and J by 3 bases, with 24 bases between. This CDR3 has 18 amino acids. The CDR3 protein is CASSPQYLGDTRTDTQYF. The CDR3 DNA follows: TGTGCCAGCAGCCCACAGTATCTCGGGGACACAAGGACAGATACGCAGTATTTT.

This sequence joins TRBV19 and TRBJ2-2; possible D gene TRBD2, 6 bases. Trimming shortened V by 4 bases and J by 4 bases, and 13 bases separated the two germline ends. This CDR3 comprises 15 residues. The germline V gene encodes CDR1 LNHDA and CDR2 SQIVND (reference sequence). The CDR3 region is CASSKGPAGTGELFF. In DNA form, the CDR3 reads TGTGCCAGTAGTAAGGGACCAGCGGGCACCGGGGAGCTGTTTTTT.

The V gene is TRBV28, the J gene TRBJ2-7; D possibly corresponds to TRBD2 (6 bases). CDR3 size: 16 residues. Germline assignment: CDR1 MDHEN and CDR2 SYDVKM. V lost 6 bases to trimming and J lost 2 bases, with 20 bases between them. Here the CDR3 reads CASSLPGDLGAYEQYF. The CDR3 DNA is TGTGCCAGCAGCCTGCCGGGGGATTTGGGGGCCTACGAGCAGTACTTC. The complete variable domain, with remaining parts taken from reference TRBV28 and TRBJ2-7, reads DVKVTQSSRYLVKRTGEKVFLECVQDMDHENMFWYRQDPGLGLRLIYFSYDVKMKEKGDIPEGYSVSREKKERFSLILESASTNQTSMYLCASSLPGDLGAYEQYFGPGTRLTVT.

The J gene is TRBJ2-7, the V gene TRBV5-1; D is unresolved. With 0 bases removed from V and 7 bases from J, the gap between germline ends came to 14 bases. The CDR3 spans 14 residues. Germline V lookup: CDR1 SGHRS, CDR2 YFSETQ. In nucleotides, the CDR3 is TGCGCCAGCAGCTTGGTTGGCCCCTCCGGAGAGCAGTACTTC. Translating gives CASSLVGPSGEQYF. Supplemented by reference TRBV5-1 and TRBJ2-7, the full variable domain reads KAGVTQTPRYLIKTRGQQVTLSCSPISGHRSVSWYQQTPGQGLQFLFEYFSETQRNKGNFPGRFSGRQFSNSRSEMNVSTLELGDSALYLCASSLVGPSGEQYFGPGTRLTVT.

This clone occurred once. The same CDR3 arises from other DNA sequences in this sample as well. The chain is built from TRBV29-1 and TRBJ2-1, with 8 bases matching TRBD2. CDR1 SQVTM and CDR2 ANQGSEA come from the germline V gene. CDR3 length: 14 residues. V was pared by 4 bases and J by 3 bases, with 5 bases of the junction left unmatched. CDR3 coding DNA: TGCAGCGTTGCTACTAGCGGAGTCTACAATGAGCAGTTCTTC. Translated: CSVATSGVYNEQFF.

About this clone itself: Other nucleotide sequences in the sample specify the same CDR3. The chain links TRBV30 to TRBJ2-5; 10 nucleotides line up with TRBD1. Germline V lookup: CDR1 GTSNPN, CDR2 SVGIG (reference sequence). The CDR3 extends over 16 amino acids. V shed 3 bases, J shed 4 bases, and the junction held 11 bases outside the gene matches. CDR3 region: CAWSVLGQGRPETQYF. CDR3 nucleotides: TGTGCCTGGAGCGTACTGGGACAGGGGAGGCCAGAGACCCAGTACTTC.

This chain connects TRBV9 to TRBJ2-3; TRBD1 aligns across 8 bases. V shed 3 bases, J shed 2 bases, and the junction held 2 bases outside the gene matches. The CDR3 sequence is 14 residues long. From germline, CDR1 is SGDLS and CDR2 YYNGEE. Here the CDR3 reads CASSADRVTDTQYF. For the CDR3, the DNA is TGTGCCAGCAGCGCGGACAGGGTCACAGATACGCAGTATTTT.

Concerning this clone: A read error is the likely source, as a far larger clone sits one nucleotide away. The same CDR3 also results from other DNA sequences found in this sample. The genes are TRBV5-4 and TRBJ2-7; D is uncertain. V was cut by 0 bases and J by 7 bases, with 14 bases left in between. This CDR3 is built from 14 residues. Germline-derived CDR1 and CDR2 are SGHNT and YYREEE (reference sequence). This CDR3 reads CASSLGQWKGEQYF. The CDR3 DNA sequence: TGTGCCAGCAGCTTGGGGCAATGGAAGGGTGAGCAGTACTTC.

This clone appeared a single time. The chain is built from TRBV5-1 and TRBJ2-7, with a tentative D call TRBD1 (6 bases). V lost 0 bases to trimming and J lost 2 bases, with 9 bases between them. CDR1 SGHRS and CDR2 YFSETQ come from the germline V gene. The CDR3 is made up of 14 amino acids. The CDR3 sequence is CASSLVRGPYEQYF. The CDR3, as DNA: TGCGCCAGCAGCTTGGTCAGGGGACCCTACGAGCAGTACTTC.

This sequence joins TRBV18 and TRBJ1-3, with D uncertain. V lost 3 bases and J lost 2, with 14 bases in between. This CDR3 spans 16 amino acids. The germline V gene encodes CDR1 KGHSH and CDR2 LQKENI. The CDR3 region has the DNA TGTGCCAGCTCACCGGAAGGGCGCGGGACTGGAAACACCATATATTTT. It codes for CASSPEGRGTGNTIYF.

In DNA form, the CDR3 reads TGTGCCAGCAGTGGCCGGGACAGCAATCAGCCCCAGCATTTT. Encoded protein: CASSGRDSNQPQHF. The chain joins TRBV25-1 to TRBJ1-5, with D tentatively TRBD1 (5 bases). V lost 4 bases, J lost 1 base, and 8 bases lay in between. Germline assignment: CDR1 MGHDK and CDR2 SYGVNS. The CDR3 length is 14 residues.

CDR3 nucleotide sequence: TGTGCCAGCAGCTTACGTCGGAGCGGCACAGATACGCAGTATTTT. Amino acids: CASSLRRSGTDTQYF. The chain uses TRBV7-9 and TRBJ2-3; D is uncertain. V was shortened by 2 bases and J by 1 base, with 10 bases between the two germline ends. There are 15 residues in the CDR3. CDR1 and CDR2 from the germline V gene are SEHNR and FQNEAQ (reference sequence).

This clone was observed once. The chain joins TRBV4-1 to TRBJ2-7; a possible D gene is TRBD2 (7 bases). From germline, CDR1 is MGHRA and CDR2 YSYEKL. The CDR3 has 15 residues. V was cut by 4 bases and J by 6 bases, with 19 bases left in between. DNA for the CDR3: TGCGCCAGCAGCCGAGGGGAGGGGGAATACGCCGAGCAGTACTTC. Its translation: CASSRGEGEYAEQYF.

The chain links TRBV28 to TRBJ2-2; D uncertain. This CDR3 contains 13 residues. Germline V gives CDR1 MDHEN, CDR2 SYDVKM. V was clipped by 4 bases and J by 4 bases, with 7 bases between them. The CDR3 loop is CASSSTGTGELFF. The CDR3 DNA is TGTGCCAGCAGTTCTACGGGCACCGGGGAGCTGTTTTTT.

Details on this clone: The sample holds other DNA sequences that translate to the same CDR3. The chain employs TRBV6-5 and TRBJ2-7; a possible D gene is TRBD2 (6 bases). The V gene's germline CDR1 is MNHEY and CDR2 SVGAGI. This CDR3 contains 14 residues. Trimming pared 5 bases from V and 7 bases from J, leaving 18 bases between. This CDR3 reads CASSKPGLGREQYF. CDR3 sequence (DNA): TGTGCCAGCAGTAAGCCGGGACTGGGTCGGGAGCAGTACTTC.

This clone was picked up many times. The rearrangement links TRBV30 to TRBJ1-2; no reliable D call. Trimming stripped 4 bases from V and 3 bases from J, with 3 bases between. CDR3 length equals 10 residues. Per the germline V gene, CDR1 is GTSNPN and CDR2 is SVGIG (reference sequence). CDR3 nucleotides: TGTGCCTGGAACGACTATGGCTACACCTTC. This encodes CAWNDYGYTF.

V usage is TRBV7-7 and J usage is TRBJ2-7; D is undetermined. There are 13 residues in the CDR3. Trimming took 0 bases from V and 2 from J, leaving 5 bases between them. The germline CDR1 and CDR2 sequences are SSHAT and FNYEAQ (reference sequence). CDR3 in DNA: TGTGCCAGCAGCTTAGCTGGCACCTACGAGCAGTACTTC. Protein product: CASSLAGTYEQYF.

CDR3 DNA: TGTGCCTGGAGTCAGGACAGGGTTAGGACTGAAGCTTTCTTT. Protein: CAWSQDRVRTEAFF. J is TRBJ1-1 and V is TRBV30, with 8 bases fitting TRBD1. Germline CDR1 reads GTSNPN; CDR2 reads SVGIG (reference sequence). The CDR3 is 14 residues long. V lost 2 bases to trimming and J lost 5 bases; unmatched junction nucleotides: 7.

The rearrangement uses TRBV5-1 and TRBJ2-1, with 10 bases that match TRBD2. Per the germline V gene, CDR1 is SGHRS and CDR2 is YFSETQ. Losses at the gene ends were 3 bases for V and 4 bases for J; bases not matched to a gene: 4. This CDR3 contains 15 residues. The CDR3 spells CASSYSTSGYNEQFF. The CDR3 coding sequence is TGCGCCAGCAGCTATTCGACTAGCGGGTACAATGAGCAGTTCTTC.

The rearrangement joins TRBV9 to TRBJ2-5; 7 positions match TRBD1. The CDR3 loop spans 13 amino acids. The junction had 1 base not matched to a gene; V was cut back by 0 bases and J by 5 bases. Germline assignment: CDR1 SGDLS and CDR2 YYNGEE. The CDR3 DNA reads TGTGCCAGCAGCGTAGAAGGGGGCGAGACCCAGTACTTC. It encodes CASSVEGGETQYF.

This chain's CDR3 is CASSPSGAYNEQFF. In DNA, the CDR3 is TGTGCCAGCAGTCCGTCAGGGGCCTACAATGAGCAGTTCTTC. This chain uses TRBV27 with TRBJ2-1; possibly TRBD1 for D (6 bases). V lost 5 bases, J lost 2 bases, and 10 bases lay in between. The germline V gene encodes CDR1 MNHEY and CDR2 SMNVEV (reference sequence). The CDR3 sequence is 14 residues long.

This clone showed up many times. This sequence joins TRBV18 and TRBJ2-7, with 7 bases identical to TRBD1. Per germline, CDR1 KGHSH and CDR2 LQKENI. The CDR3 length is 14 residues. V was clipped by 2 bases and J by 7 bases; unmatched bases: 8. The CDR3 DNA reads TGTGCCAGCTCACCATGGGACAGTGTGTCGGAGCAGTACTTC. Translated, it gives CASSPWDSVSEQYF.

V is TRBV18 and J is TRBJ2-5, with D perhaps matching TRBD2 (6 bases). Between the trimmed V and J ends, which lost 2 bases and 4 bases, there was a span of 11 bases. CDR3 length: 14 amino acids. The germline V gene has CDR1 KGHSH and CDR2 LQKENI. The CDR3 here is CASSPALGGETQYF. DNA for the CDR3: TGTGCCAGCTCACCAGCTCTGGGGGGAGAGACCCAGTACTTC.

V gene TRBV27 combines with J gene TRBJ2-1, with no clear D. The CDR3 sequence is 12 residues long. With 4 bases removed from V and 8 bases from J, the gap between germline ends came to 9 bases. Germline V CDR1 and CDR2: MNHEY, SMNVEV (reference sequence). Here the CDR3 DNA reads TGTGCCAGCAGTTCGCCTAGTTATGAGCAGTTCTTC. Its protein is CASSSPSYEQFF.

This rearrangement joins TRBV7-9 to TRBJ2-5; tentative D call: TRBD2 (6 bases). Between the trimmed V and J ends, which lost 5 bases and 5 bases, there was a span of 15 bases. The CDR3 sequence is 14 residues long. Germline CDR1 reads SEHNR; CDR2 reads FQNEAQ (reference sequence). In DNA form, the CDR3 reads TGTGCCAGCAGCCGACGGACACGGGGGGAGACCCAGTACTTC. Translated: CASSRRTRGETQYF.